This TCR beta chain comes out of a study of T cells in Graves' hyperthyroidism and ophthalmopathy. CDR1 LNHDA and CDR2 SQIVND come from the germline V gene (reference sequence). This CDR3 contains 13 residues. Trimming cost V 5 bases and J 3 bases; bases outside gene matches: 1. Amplification yielded TCR beta CDR3 regions, with RNA transcripts as the source. HTBI primers were employed in a first-round RT-PCR of the TCR CDR3. MiXCR was run by TCRdb on the multiplex PCR reads, yielding one entry per CDR3 protein. The sample contains under 450,000 distinct CDR3 sequences, about 17% of which appear only once. This clonotype has just a few counts. Patients having uncontrolled infection, another autoimmune disease, pregnancy or lactation were not included.

This chain joins TRBV19 and TRBJ1-5; 7 nucleotides agree with TRBD1. The sample was blood. The origin of this receptor is a woman in her twenties or thirties with Graves' hyperthyroidism that later progressed to Graves' ophthalmopathy. The chain's CDR3 is CASSDRDNQPQHF. The CDR3 DNA sequence: TGTGCCAGTAGTGACAGGGACAATCAGCCCCAGCATTTT.